The 24 T cell receptor beta chains reported below all come from one sample, sequenced in a study of T cell clonality in common variable immunodeficiency. The data were produced by immunoSEQ multiplex PCR, yet TCRdb's version contains in-frame clones alone and is incomplete. The record shows roughly 50,000 clones for this sample, with no singletons present. The specimen was peripheral blood mononuclear cells. Receptors originate from a person between 18 and 69 years old in good health.

This clone was seen at least ten times. The CDR3 end lies 3 residues beyond the end of the read and is filled in from the germline J gene. The chain uses TRBV19 and TRBJ2-1; 11 nucleotides line up with TRBD2. V shed 5 bases and J 2 bases; nucleotides not matched to a gene: 5. Germline CDR1 is LNHDA and CDR2 is SQIVND (reference sequence). The CDR3 loop spans 16 amino acids. The CDR3 protein is CASSPLAGATYNEQFF. Partial CDR3 DNA: TGTGCCAGTAGTCCACTAGCGGGAGCCACCTACAATGAG.

There are many counts of this clone. Read data end 3 residues before the CDR3 end; the end is taken from the germline J gene. This chain connects TRBV20-1 to TRBJ2-1; 11 nucleotides match TRBD2. The length of the CDR3 is 19 residues. Trimming removed 0 bases from V and 5 bases from J; junction bases left unmatched: 15. Looked up from germline, CDR1 is DFQATT and CDR2 is SNEGSKA (reference sequence). This CDR3 reads CSARDRGSGRARFHNEQFF. The DNA read from the CDR3 is TGCAGTGCTAGAGATCGGGGTAGCGGGAGGGCACGTTTTCACAATGAG.

This clone has just a few counts. The read comes to an end 3 residues before the CDR3 does, leaving the germline J gene to fill in the end. This rearrangement joins TRBV18 to TRBJ2-1; the D gene is possibly TRBD1 (5 bases). Trimming took 6 bases from V and 6 from J, leaving 21 bases between them. The CDR3 is 16 amino acids. Per germline, CDR1 KGHSH and CDR2 LQKENI. CDR3 bases read: TGTGCCAGCTCGCAGAACCTCGATTCCAGGGTCAATGAG. It codes for CASSQNLDSRVNE. The whole CDR3 protein is CASSQNLDSRVNEQFF.

This clone was recorded a few times. The missing CDR3 end, 3 residues past where the read stops, is filled in from the germline J gene. The chain couples TRBV5-1 to TRBJ2-7; 7 nucleotides line up with TRBD2. V shed 4 bases, J shed 6 bases, and the junction held 10 bases outside the gene matches. The CDR3 length is 14 residues. The germline CDR1 and CDR2 sequences are SGHRS and YFSETQ. The covered CDR3 bases are TGCGCCAGCAGCCCAGCCGGACTAGTTCGCGAG. This translates into CASSPAGLVRE. The entire CDR3 sequence reads CASSPAGLVREQYF.

This clone was seen many times. The read finishes 3 residues shy of the CDR3 end, and the germline J gene is used to complete it. The chain is built from TRBV20-1 and TRBJ2-1, with D uncertain. The CDR3 runs 13 residues. From germline, CDR1 is DFQATT and CDR2 SNEGSKA (reference sequence). V was shortened by 7 bases and J by 0 bases, with 10 bases between the two germline ends. The CDR3: CSGFSPSYNEQFF. CDR3 DNA, as far as it was read: TGCAGTGGATTTAGCCCCTCCTACAATGAG.

This clone was counted at least ten times. Read data end 3 residues before the CDR3 end; the end is taken from the germline J gene. The chain employs TRBV29-1 and TRBJ2-1; D unclear. Germline V lookup: CDR1 SQVTM, CDR2 ANQGSEA. The CDR3 is 13 residues long. V was pared by 5 bases and J by 3 bases, with 11 bases between. The DNA read from the CDR3 is TGCAGCGTTTTTCAGATAAACTACAATGAG. Translating gives CSVFQINYNE. The whole CDR3 sequence reads CSVFQINYNEQFF.

This clone was seen ten or more times. The missing CDR3 end, 3 residues past where the read stops, is filled in from the germline J gene. This sequence joins TRBV19 and TRBJ2-5, with 10 bases identical to TRBD1. The CDR3 extends over 15 amino acids. J gave up 5 bases and V 4 bases, and 7 bases lay outside the gene matches. The germline CDR1 and CDR2 sequences are LNHDA and SQIVND (reference sequence). Incomplete CDR3 DNA: TGTGCCAGTAGTACCGGGACAGGGGTTGCGGAGACC. This encodes CASSTGTGVAET. The whole CDR3 reads CASSTGTGVAETQYF.

This clone was counted between two and nine times. The CDR3 extends 3 residues past the end of the read, so its final part is completed from the germline J gene. V is TRBV2 and J is TRBJ2-1, with 8 bases matching TRBD2. The CDR3 is 15 amino acids. The germline V gene has CDR1 SNHLY and CDR2 FYNNEI. V lost 4 bases, J lost 5 bases, and 7 bases stayed unmatched. CDR3 bases read: TGTGCCAGCAGTGCTCCGGGACTAGTGAACAATGAG. It translates to CASSAPGLVNNE. The complete CDR3 sequence is CASSAPGLVNNEQFF.

This clone was seen at least ten times. Coverage ceases 3 residues before the CDR3 finishes, and the germline J gene fills in the end. This rearrangement joins TRBV7-3 to TRBJ1-1, with TRBD1 matching 9 bases. The CDR3 covers 13 residues. Germline V gives CDR1 SGHTA, CDR2 FQGTGA. With V trimmed by 5 bases and J by 7 bases, 5 bases remained unmatched. This chain's CDR3 is CASSPLDRGEAFF. The CDR3 DNA, read in part, is TGTGCCAGCAGCCCCCTGGACAGGGGTGAA.

This clone was picked up a small number of times. The sequence runs out 3 residues before the end of the CDR3; the remainder is reconstructed from the germline J gene. The chain employs TRBV5-1 and TRBJ2-7; 10 bases align to TRBD2. The germline V gene has CDR1 SGHRS and CDR2 YFSETQ. V lost 7 bases to trimming and J lost 4 bases; unmatched junction nucleotides: 11. The CDR3 runs 15 residues. This CDR3 reads CASGLSSGREYEQYF. Partial CDR3 DNA: TGCGCCAGCGGACTATCTAGCGGGAGAGAATACGAG.

Only a few counts were recorded for this clone. Coverage ceases 3 residues before the CDR3 finishes, and the germline J gene fills in the end. This rearrangement joins TRBV18 to TRBJ2-1; 11 nucleotides align to TRBD2. CDR1 KGHSH and CDR2 LQKENI come from the germline V gene. V was pared by 3 bases and J by 7 bases, with 5 bases of the junction left unmatched. The CDR3 totals 15 residues. CDR3 region: CASSPVAGGNNEQFF. Incomplete CDR3 DNA: TGTGCCAGCTCACCCGTAGCGGGAGGGAATAATGAG.

The sample holds many counts of this clone. The read is 3 residues too short to cover the CDR3 end, so that end is filled in from the germline J gene. The rearrangement joins TRBV12-5 to TRBJ2-4; a weak D match, TRBD1 (5 bases). This CDR3 comprises 15 residues. Germline CDR1 is LGHNT and CDR2 is FRNRAP. The CDR3 reads CASGSIPLVKGIQYF. The sequenced part of the CDR3 DNA is TGTGCTAGTGGTTCCATCCCGCTTGTGAAGGGGATT.

This clone was detected many times. With the read ending 3 residues before the CDR3 end, the germline J gene is used to fill in that end. The gene calls are TRBV5-4 and TRBJ2-2, with TRBD1 as a possible D gene (5 bases). The CDR3 spans 16 residues. Germline CDR1 SGHNT, CDR2 YYREEE (reference sequence). V was clipped by 0 bases and J by 2 bases, with 11 bases between them. The CDR3 bases that were read are TGTGCCAGCAGCTTGGGAGCAGGGTACAACACCGGGGAG. This gives the protein CASSLGAGYNTGE. The full CDR3 protein reads CASSLGAGYNTGELFF. Full variable domain (missing parts from reference TRBV5-4 and TRBJ2-2): ETGVTQSPTHLIKTRGQQVTLRCSSQSGHNTVSWYQQALGQGPQFIFQYYREEENGRGNFPPRFSGLQFPNYSSELNVNALELDDSALYLCASSLGAGYNTGELFFGEGSRLTVL.

A word on this clone: The read gets to within 3 residues of the CDR3 end, and the germline J gene fills in the rest. This chain uses TRBV11-3 with TRBJ2-7; tentatively, D is TRBD2 (5 bases). This CDR3 is 13 amino acids long. V lost 6 bases to trimming and J lost 0 bases, with 9 bases between them. Germline V CDR1 and CDR2: SGHNT, YENEEA. The CDR3 here is CASSLTSSYEQYF. CDR3 bases read: TGTGCCAGCAGTCTTACTAGCTCCTACGAG.

Only a few counts were recorded for this clone. The missing CDR3 end, 3 residues past where the read stops, is filled in from the germline J gene. The chain carries TRBV29-1 and TRBJ1-2, with 7 bases lining up with TRBD1. V lost 7 bases to trimming and J lost 5 bases; unmatched junction nucleotides: 10. The V gene's germline CDR1 is SQVTM and CDR2 ANQGSEA. The CDR3 is 13 residues long. Incomplete CDR3 DNA: TGCAGCGCTGAGGACAGGATGGTGTATGGC. As protein: CSAEDRMVYG. Given in full, the CDR3 is CSAEDRMVYGYTF.

This clone was detected ten times or more. The observed sequence ends 3 residues before the CDR3 terminus, with the missing tail filled in from the germline J gene. The V call is TRBV6-1, the J call TRBJ2-1; 9 bases align to TRBD1. V lost 1 base to trimming and J lost 7 bases; unmatched junction nucleotides: 5. The CDR3 sequence is 15 residues long. Germline CDR1 reads MNHNS; CDR2 reads SASEGT. Partial CDR3 DNA: TGTGCCAGCAGTGAAGAAGGGACAGGGCGAAATGAG. This sequence encodes CASSEEGTGRNE. The CDR3 in full is CASSEEGTGRNEQFF.

In this sample, this clone turned up many times. The CDR3 end is not reached by the read, which stops 3 residues before it; the germline J gene fills it in. The J gene is TRBJ2-1, the V gene TRBV7-2; 8 positions agree with TRBD2. Germline V gene sequence: CDR1 SGHTA, CDR2 FQGNSA. The CDR3 has 15 residues. Trimming cost V 2 bases and J 2 bases; bases outside gene matches: 2. CDR3 protein: CASSLTSGTYNEQFF. CDR3 bases read: TGTGCCAGCAGCTTAACTAGCGGAACCTACAATGAG. Full variable domain (missing parts from reference TRBV7-2 and TRBJ2-1): GAGVSQSPSNKVTEKGKDVELRCDPISGHTALYWYRQSLGQGLEFLIYFQGNSAPDKSGLPSDRFSAERTGGSVSTLTIQRTQQEDSAVYLCASSLTSGTYNEQFFGPGTRLTVL.

In this sample, this clone turned up many times. The CDR3 is cut off 3 residues early in the read; its end comes from the germline J gene. The chain employs TRBV20-1 and TRBJ1-3; D not certain. The germline CDR1 and CDR2 sequences are DFQATT and SNEGSKA (reference sequence). The CDR3 spans 12 residues. V was clipped by 3 bases and J by 4 bases, with 7 bases between them. Here the CDR3 reads CSASRGGNTIYF. CDR3 bases read: TGCAGTGCTAGTAGAGGGGGAAACACC.

This clone was counted at least ten times. CDR3 in amino acids: CASSARGWMNTEAFF. The CDR3 bases that were read are TGTGCCAGCTCAGCAAGAGGGTGGATGAACACTGAA. The chain couples TRBV18 to TRBJ1-1, with D uncertain. The sequence runs out 3 residues before the end of the CDR3; the remainder is reconstructed from the germline J gene. This CDR3 is built from 15 residues. V was pared by 5 bases and J by 0 bases, with 13 bases between. Germline assignment: CDR1 KGHSH and CDR2 LQKENI.

The sample holds many counts of this clone. The CDR3 is cut off 3 residues early in the read; its end comes from the germline J gene. The gene calls are TRBV19 and TRBJ2-7, with 8 positions matching TRBD1. The CDR3 totals 15 residues. With 5 bases clipped from V and 0 bases from J, the junction kept 6 bases outside the gene matches. Germline assignment: CDR1 LNHDA and CDR2 SQIVND (reference sequence). CDR3 protein: CASSRGQVVSYEQYF. The sequenced part of the CDR3 DNA is TGTGCCAGTAGTCGGGGACAGGTAGTCTCCTACGAG. The variable domain in full, completed from reference TRBV19 and TRBJ2-7, reads DGGITQSPKYLFRKEGQNVTLSCEQNLNHDAMYWYRQDPGQGLRLIYYSQIVNDFQKGDIAEGYSVSREKKESFPLTVTSAQKNPTAFYLCASSRGQVVSYEQYFGPGTRLTVT.

This clone appeared a few times. The read terminates 3 residues before the CDR3 end, so the remaining end is supplied by the germline J gene. The chain recombines TRBV2 with TRBJ1-2; weak D call: TRBD1 (5 bases). The CDR3 spans 14 residues. CDR1 is SNHLY and CDR2 is FYNNEI in the germline V gene. V was pared by 7 bases and J by 2 bases, with 14 bases between. The sequenced CDR3 bases are TGTGCCAGCACCGCAGCTCGACAGAACTATGGC. It translates to CASTAARQNYG. The CDR3 in its entirety is CASTAARQNYGYTF.

This clone was counted a few times. The CDR3 end falls 3 residues outside the read, so it is completed with the germline J gene. The chain employs TRBV7-9 and TRBJ1-1, with a possible D match to TRBD1 (6 bases). Trimming took off 3 bases at V and 5 bases at J, with 16 bases between the two ends. The CDR3 contains 15 residues. Germline-derived CDR1 and CDR2 are SEHNR and FQNEAQ (reference sequence). Partial CDR3 DNA: TGTGCCAGCAGCTTCCCACAGGGAGTGGGTACTGAA. Translated, it gives CASSFPQGVGTE. The complete CDR3 sequence is CASSFPQGVGTEAFF.

This clone was observed many times. Coverage ceases 3 residues before the CDR3 finishes, and the germline J gene fills in the end. The J gene is TRBJ1-2, the V gene TRBV6-2 or TRBV6-3; D is perhaps TRBD1 (5 bases). This CDR3 has 16 residues. Germline loops: CDR1 MNHEY, CDR2 SVGEGT. Trimming removed 1 base from V and 7 bases from J, with 19 bases in between. CDR3 DNA, as far as it was read: TGTGCCAGCAGTTACTTCCCCCGGGGGACCTGGGGTGGC. Translated, it gives CASSYFPRGTWGG. The full CDR3 protein reads CASSYFPRGTWGGYTF.

This clone was recorded many times. The read stops 3 residues short of the end of the CDR3; the missing end is completed from the germline J gene. This rearrangement joins TRBV5-1 to TRBJ2-5, with D uncertain. The CDR3 is 14 amino acids. V shed 3 bases and J shed 2 bases, with 11 bases lying between them. The germline V gene has CDR1 SGHRS and CDR2 YFSETQ. CDR3 sequence: CASSSEAVQETQYF. CDR3 DNA, as far as it was read: TGCGCCAGCAGCTCTGAGGCAGTGCAAGAGACC.